The clone carrying this T cell receptor (beta chain) was picked up one time. Its antigen is not identified. CDR3 length: 18 residues. Trimming removed 1 base from V and 6 bases from J; junction bases left unmatched: 16. Looked up from germline, CDR1 is SEHNR and CDR2 is FQNEAQ (reference sequence). The repertoire was sequenced with immunoSEQ multiplex PCR; TCRdb's copy has only in-frame clones and lacks some. The sample includes nearly 750,000 clones, roughly 72% of them seen just once. The sample is drawn from a study of shared clonotypes between healthy human individuals. Study-level findings and limits: Expectations were that clonotype sharing among donors would be affected by sequencing depth. Between several donors, naive CD4 clonotypes were shared at a level of about 5%. Inspection by rarefaction showed sorted-subset sequencing to be incomplete despite large depth.

This sequence was found in a woman aged 25 to 45 in good health. The sample comprised memory CD4+ T cells sorted from blood. Subset indicated: CD45RA-negative fraction. The V gene is TRBV7-9, the J gene TRBJ2-5; 8 bases match TRBD1. The CDR3 coding sequence is TGTGCCAGCAGCTTAGGGGCAGGGGGCGGCTTTGGCCCCAAGACCCAGTACTTC. Protein product: CASSLGAGGGFGPKTQYF. The full variable domain, in which reference TRBV7-9 and TRBJ2-5 provide the parts outside the CDR3, is DTGVSQNPRHKITKRGQNVTFRCDPISEHNRLYWYRQTLGQGPEFLTYFQNEAQLEKSRLLSDRFSAERPKGSFSTLEIQRTEQGDSAMYLCASSLGAGGGFGPKTQYFGPGTRLLVL.